This T cell receptor beta chain appears in the sequencing data of a study of blood T cell repertoires in COVID-19. Background on the study: Samples representing acute and convalescent COVID-19 were sourced from the United States, Italy and Spain. Sources were T cells, B-cell-depleted T cells, or PBMCs; the material itself was cDNA or gDNA.

Authors' data handling: By means of reference gene primer amplification, nucleated cell counts were estimated. This table comes from immunoSEQ multiplex PCR, and its TCRdb copy is limited to in-frame clones, with some not included. The DNA gave D and trimming, while V, J and clone size come from that table. The sample contains some 290,000 clones, approximately 89% of which appear only once. Seattle enrolled patients during active infection and tracked them longitudinally. The TCR sequence derives from a young woman with COVID-19, enrolled during active disease. The sequenced sample consisted of peripheral blood.

CDR3 coding DNA: TGTGCCAGCTCACCCCTACGGGGAGCAAATGAAAAACTGTTTTTT. Amino acids: CASSPLRGANEKLFF. The chain employs TRBV18 and TRBJ1-4, with unresolved D. V dropped 3 bases and J dropped 5 bases, with 13 bases sitting between them. The length of the CDR3 is 15 residues. Per the germline V gene, CDR1 is KGHSH and CDR2 is LQKENI.